The 24 T cell receptor beta chains below come from one sample, sequenced in a study of regulatory T cells in long-lasting Graves disease. The time point here: newly diagnosed GD, antithyroid drugs for less than 3 months. Generation of the TCR library employed RNA extracted from PBMCs. Building the TCR beta libraries relied on iRepertoire HTBI primers, and CDR3 regions underwent Arm-PCR. TCRdb re-analysed the multiplex PCR reads in MiXCR, keeping a single row per CDR3 protein. The sample yields about 400,000 distinct CDR3 sequences, about a sixth seen once. The sample was peripheral blood mononuclear cells (PBMCs), taken at new diagnosis, from a patient treated with antithyroid drugs. Receptor source: a female donor with Graves disease.

This clonotype was counted ten times or more. V is TRBV12-3 or TRBV12-4 and J is TRBJ2-7; 9 positions match TRBD2. V shed 3 bases and J 2 bases; nucleotides not matched to a gene: 2. The CDR3 runs 14 residues. The CDR3 DNA is TGTGCCAGCAGTTTTGGCGGGGGGGCCTACGAGCAGTACTTC. Residues: CASSFGGGAYEQYF.

There are many counts of this clonotype. The chain has TRBV5-1 and TRBJ2-7; D is undetermined. Trimming cost V 0 bases and J 3 bases, with 13 bases left between them. The CDR3 is 15 amino acids. In germline, CDR1 is SGHRS, CDR2 YFSETQ. The CDR3 sequence is CASSLVAEAHYEQYF. The CDR3 DNA sequence: TGCGCCAGCAGCTTGGTAGCAGAAGCCCACTACGAGCAGTACTTC.

Many counts were recorded for this clonotype. V gene TRBV15 combines with J gene TRBJ2-7; the D call may be TRBD1 or TRBD2 (5 bases each). This CDR3 has 15 amino acids. The ends were cut back, 4 bases at V and 3 bases at J, with 16 bases in the middle. CDR1 and CDR2 from the germline V gene are LNHNV and YYDKDF (reference sequence). The CDR3 loop reads CATSTSGTTDYEQYF. The CDR3 nucleotides read TGTGCCACCAGCACGTCCGGGACGACTGACTACGAGCAGTACTTC.

The V and J genes are TRBV29-1 and TRBJ2-5, with 7 bases that match TRBD2. The germline gives CDR1 SQVTM, CDR2 ANQGSEA. The CDR3 is 13 amino acids. V trimming: 6 bases; J trimming: 5 bases; junction bases outside the gene matches: 9. The CDR3 here is CSVGWGGKETQYF. The CDR3 region has the DNA TGCAGCGTGGGGTGGGGGGGGAAGGAGACCCAGTACTTC.

This clonotype was picked up many times. The V and J genes are TRBV29-1 and TRBJ2-5; D is ambiguous. Trimming pared 7 bases from V and 2 bases from J, leaving 8 bases between. Per the germline V gene, CDR1 is SQVTM and CDR2 is ANQGSEA. There are 11 residues in the CDR3. CDR3 in amino acids: CSAVGQETQYF. The CDR3, as DNA: TGCAGCGCCGTGGGACAAGAGACCCAGTACTTC.

This chain uses TRBV7-9 with TRBJ2-2, with 8 positions matching TRBD1. The CDR3 extends over 14 amino acids. Germline loops: CDR1 SEHNR, CDR2 FQNEAQ (reference sequence). Germline trimming cut 7 bases from V and 4 bases from J; bases unmatched to any gene: 5. In nucleotides, the CDR3 is TGTGCCAGCACCCTAACAGGGGGCACCGGGGAGCTGTTTTTT. This gives the protein CASTLTGGTGELFF.

This clonotype was counted many times. The V gene is TRBV29-1, the J gene TRBJ1-4; D remains unclear. Germline V CDR1 and CDR2: SQVTM, ANQGSEA. CDR3 size: 16 residues. V lost 0 bases to trimming and J lost 0 bases, with 11 bases between them. This CDR3 reads CSVEDYGGATNEKLFF. The CDR3 bases are TGCAGCGTTGAAGATTATGGCGGCGCAACTAATGAAAAACTGTTTTTT.

The CDR3: CASSGRQGEETQYF. The CDR3 bases are TGTGCCAGCAGCGGGAGACAGGGGGAAGAGACCCAGTACTTC. The genes are TRBV5-4 and TRBJ2-5; 9 nucleotides line up with TRBD1. CDR3 length: 14 amino acids. Germline CDR1 and CDR2: SGHNT and YYREEE (reference sequence). J was trimmed by 3 bases and V by 4 bases; bases with no gene match: 4.

This clonotype has at least ten counts. The chain links TRBV7-2 to TRBJ2-5, with TRBD2 identical over 14 bases. There are 18 residues in the CDR3. Germline V gene data show CDR1 as SGHTA and CDR2 as FQGNSA. V shed 1 base, J shed 4 bases, and the junction held 8 bases outside the gene matches. Written as DNA, the CDR3 is TGTGCCAGCAGCTTAGATGTAGGACTAGCGGGAGGAGGAGAGACCCAGTACTTC. Its translation: CASSLDVGLAGGGETQYF.

This clonotype was detected many times. This sequence joins TRBV2 and TRBJ1-1, with a possible D match to TRBD1 (6 bases). Germline V gene lookup returns CDR1 SNHLY and CDR2 FYNNEI. Trimming took 9 bases from V and 6 from J, leaving 17 bases between them. This CDR3 is built from 13 residues. Written as DNA, the CDR3 is TGTGCCAGGACGGACAGTCGAGGGGCTGAAGCTTTCTTT. This translates into CARTDSRGAEAFF.

This clonotype was counted ten times or more. This chain uses TRBV5-6 with TRBJ1-1; TRBD1 aligns across 8 bases. Germline CDR1 SGHDT, CDR2 YYEEEE. There are 16 residues in the CDR3. The junction had 8 bases not matched to a gene; V was cut back by 4 bases and J by 0 bases. In DNA form, the CDR3 reads TGTGCCAGCAGCCCAGACAGGGGAGGGATGAACACTGAAGCTTTCTTT. Protein product: CASSPDRGGMNTEAFF.

At least ten counts were recorded for this clonotype. This chain uses TRBV7-8 with TRBJ2-1; 10 bases align to TRBD2. The CDR3 is 17 amino acids. Germline V gene data show CDR1 as SGHVS and CDR2 as FQNEAQ. The trim removed 1 base at V and 5 bases at J, leaving 8 bases unmatched. The CDR3 DNA is TGTGCCAGCAGCTTAGTTAGGCTAGCGGGAGTTAACAATGAGCAGTTCTTC. It is translated as CASSLVRLAGVNNEQFF.

In this sample, this clonotype turned up many times. The V gene is TRBV12-3 or TRBV12-4, the J gene TRBJ1-1; D gene ambiguous. This CDR3 contains 16 residues. The ends were cut back, 3 bases at V and 1 base at J, with 15 bases in the middle. Written as DNA, the CDR3 is TGTGCCAGCAGTTTGCACGTGGGAGACCCGAACACTGAAGCTTTCTTT. Translated, it gives CASSLHVGDPNTEAFF.

This clonotype was seen many times. This chain uses TRBV12-3 or TRBV12-4 with TRBJ1-6; tentatively, D is TRBD1 (5 bases). V was trimmed by 5 bases and J by 9 bases, leaving 11 bases between them. The CDR3 has 13 residues. The CDR3 nucleotides read TGTGCCAGCAGTGGGGACTTTGGTTCACCCCTCCACTTT. Residues: CASSGDFGSPLHF.

The J gene is TRBJ1-1, the V gene TRBV18, with D possibly matching TRBD1 (5 bases). V dropped 0 bases and J dropped 5 bases, with 16 bases sitting between them. This CDR3 has 16 amino acids. Germline CDR1 and CDR2: KGHSH and LQKENI. The CDR3 loop reads CASSPPELGGKTEAFF. CDR3 bases: TGTGCCAGCTCACCACCGGAACTGGGGGGAAAGACTGAAGCTTTCTTT. The variable domain in full, with the rest retrieved from reference TRBV18 and TRBJ1-1, is NAGVMQNPRHLVRRRGQEARLRCSPMKGHSHVYWYRQLPEEGLKFMVYLQKENIIDESGMPKERFSAEFPKEGPSILRIQQVVRGDSAAYFCASSPPELGGKTEAFFGQGTRLTVV.

In this sample, this clonotype turned up many times. The gene calls are TRBV20-1 and TRBJ2-3, with TRBD2 identical over 9 bases. The trim removed 0 bases at V and 2 bases at J, leaving 6 bases unmatched. The CDR3 is made up of 16 amino acids. Per germline, CDR1 DFQATT and CDR2 SNEGSKA (reference sequence). The CDR3 region is CSARDPWTSATDTQYF. The CDR3 nucleotides read TGCAGTGCTAGAGATCCTTGGACTAGCGCCACAGATACGCAGTATTTT.

This clonotype was recorded many times. This chain connects TRBV5-1 to TRBJ1-1; no firm D call. Germline V gives CDR1 SGHRS, CDR2 YFSETQ. This CDR3 region has 10 residues. V was cut by 4 bases and J by 13 bases, with 11 bases left in between. This CDR3 is CASSAFGGFF. The CDR3, as DNA: TGCGCCAGCAGCGCCTTTGGCGGTTTCTTT.

This clonotype has a count of ten or more. The rearrangement links TRBV11-3 to TRBJ2-3; D possibly corresponds to TRBD1 (5 bases). The V gene's germline CDR1 is SGHNT and CDR2 YENEEA. V lost 5 bases, J lost 5 bases, and 17 bases lay in between. The length of the CDR3 is 15 residues. This CDR3 reads CASSLSTDVGDTQYF. Written as DNA, the CDR3 is TGTGCCAGCAGCCTGTCGACAGATGTAGGAGATACGCAGTATTTT.

This rearrangement joins TRBV28 to TRBJ2-1; 9 bases are a match to TRBD2. CDR1 MDHEN and CDR2 SYDVKM come from the germline V gene. CDR3 length: 15 amino acids. Trimming removed 6 bases from V and 10 bases from J; junction bases left unmatched: 13. The CDR3 coding sequence is TGTGCCAGCAGATTAATGGGACTAGCCCGGACCGAGCAGTTCTTC. Translated, it gives CASRLMGLARTEQFF.

In its sample, this clonotype was seen many times. CDR3 sequence (DNA): TGTGCCAGCAGTGACTCGGACAACACTGAAGCTTTCTTT. It specifies CASSDSDNTEAFF. This sequence joins TRBV6-4 and TRBJ1-1; the D is unclear. Trimming left V 0 bases short and J 2 bases short, with 4 bases between. Germline V gene data show CDR1 as MRHNA and CDR2 as SNTAGT. The CDR3 length is 13 residues.

This clonotype was picked up many times. This chain links TRBV11-2 with TRBJ2-2; either TRBD1 or TRBD2 may fit D (6 bases each). Germline CDR1 reads SGHAT; CDR2 reads FQNNGV. Trimming removed 3 bases at V and 1 base at J, with 9 bases between. The CDR3 runs 15 residues. The CDR3 reads CASSFKGGNTGELFF. CDR3 nucleotide sequence: TGTGCCAGCAGCTTCAAGGGGGGGAACACCGGGGAGCTGTTTTTT. The full variable domain, completed using reference TRBV11-2 and TRBJ2-2, is EAGVAQSPRYKIIEKRQSVAFWCNPISGHATLYWYQQILGQGPKLLIQFQNNGVVDDSQLPKDRFSAERLKGVDSTLKIQPAKLEDSAVYLCASSFKGGNTGELFFGEGSRLTVL.

This clonotype was counted at least ten times. The chain couples TRBV5-1 to TRBJ2-5; D gene ambiguous. Trimming left V 6 bases short and J 1 base short, with 10 bases between. This CDR3 has 13 residues. Germline V gene data show CDR1 as SGHRS and CDR2 as YFSETQ. The CDR3 DNA reads as TGCGCCAGCATGCGGACGGTCCAAGAGACCCAGTACTTC. Its translation is CASMRTVQETQYF.

This clonotype was seen a handful of times. The chain recombines TRBV19 with TRBJ2-6; 8 bases are shared with TRBD1. V was pared by 6 bases and J by 4 bases, with 8 bases of the junction left unmatched. CDR3 length: 16 amino acids. CDR1 LNHDA and CDR2 SQIVND come from the germline V gene (reference sequence). The CDR3 sequence: CASSLGTGRGANVLTF. The DNA of the CDR3 is TGTGCCAGTAGCCTCGGGACAGGACGAGGGGCCAACGTCCTGACTTTC. The variable domain in full, completed from reference TRBV19 and TRBJ2-6, reads DGGITQSPKYLFRKEGQNVTLSCEQNLNHDAMYWYRQDPGQGLRLIYYSQIVNDFQKGDIAEGYSVSREKKESFPLTVTSAQKNPTAFYLCASSLGTGRGANVLTFGAGSRLTVL.

This clonotype was seen many times. The chain couples TRBV27 to TRBJ2-7, with 8 nucleotides matching TRBD2. The CDR3 is 15 amino acids. Germline V gene lookup returns CDR1 MNHEY and CDR2 SMNVEV (reference sequence). The ends lost 4 bases at V and 2 bases at J; junction bases unmatched: 7. CDR3 residues: CASSSQLAAAYEQYF. For the CDR3, the DNA is TGTGCCAGCAGTTCGCAACTAGCGGCCGCCTACGAGCAGTACTTC.